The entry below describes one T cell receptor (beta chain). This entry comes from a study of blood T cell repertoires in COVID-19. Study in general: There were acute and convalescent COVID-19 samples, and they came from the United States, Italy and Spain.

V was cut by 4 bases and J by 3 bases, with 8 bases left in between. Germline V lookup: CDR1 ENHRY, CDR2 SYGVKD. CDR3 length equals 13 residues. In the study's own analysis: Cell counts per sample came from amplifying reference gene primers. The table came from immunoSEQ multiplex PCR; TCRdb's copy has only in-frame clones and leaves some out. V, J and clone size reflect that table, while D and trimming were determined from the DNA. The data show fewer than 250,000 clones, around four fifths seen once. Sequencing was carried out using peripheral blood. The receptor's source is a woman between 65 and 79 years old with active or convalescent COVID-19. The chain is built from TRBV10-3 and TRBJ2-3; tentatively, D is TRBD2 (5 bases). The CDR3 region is CAISGRGTDTQYF. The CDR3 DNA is TGTGCCATCAGTGGACGGGGAACAGATACGCAGTATTTT.